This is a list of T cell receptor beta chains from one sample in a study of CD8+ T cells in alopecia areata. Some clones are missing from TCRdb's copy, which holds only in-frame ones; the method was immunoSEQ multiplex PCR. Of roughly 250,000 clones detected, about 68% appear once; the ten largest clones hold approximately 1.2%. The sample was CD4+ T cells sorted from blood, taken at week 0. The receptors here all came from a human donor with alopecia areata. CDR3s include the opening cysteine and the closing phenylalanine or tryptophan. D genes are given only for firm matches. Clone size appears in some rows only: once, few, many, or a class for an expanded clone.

CDR3aa: CSVNRGTGELFF
CDR3nt: TGCAGCGTTAACAGGGGAACCGGGGAGCTGTTTTTT
v_gene: TRBV29-1
j_gene: TRBJ2-2
d_gene: TRBD1
abundance: NA

CDR3aa: CSPRDSNEQFF
CDR3nt: TGCAGCCCGAGGGACTCCAATGAGCAGTTCTTC
v_gene: TRBV29-1
j_gene: TRBJ2-1
d_gene: NA
abundance: NA

CDR3aa: CASRGPSNEQFF
CDR3nt: TGTGCCAGCAGGGGCCCGAGCAATGAGCAGTTCTTC
v_gene: TRBV25-1
j_gene: TRBJ2-1
d_gene: NA
abundance: few

CDR3aa: CSVGGGTDTQYF
CDR3nt: TGCAGCGTTGGTGGCGGCACAGATACGCAGTATTTT
v_gene: TRBV29-1
j_gene: TRBJ2-3
d_gene: NA
abundance: NA

CDR3aa: CASRPRDRVPGYNEQFF
CDR3nt: TGTGCCAGCAGACCTAGGGACCGGGTTCCGGGTTACAATGAGCAGTTCTTC
v_gene: TRBV2
j_gene: TRBJ2-1
d_gene: NA
abundance: NA

CDR3aa: CASSPTHSDYGYTF
CDR3nt: TGTGCCAGCAGCCCCACTCACTCCGACTATGGCTACACCTTC
v_gene: TRBV7-9
j_gene: TRBJ1-2
d_gene: NA
abundance: NA

CDR3aa: CAWSRSGTGNSPLHF
CDR3nt: TGTGCCTGGAGTCGTTCCGGGACAGGGAACTCACCCCTCCACTTT
v_gene: TRBV30
j_gene: TRBJ1-6
d_gene: TRBD1
abundance: once

CDR3aa: CASSLAGSSYNEQFF
CDR3nt: TGTGCCAGCAGCTTGGCCGGGAGCTCCTACAATGAGCAGTTCTTC
v_gene: TRBV7-3
j_gene: TRBJ2-1
d_gene: NA
abundance: few

CDR3aa: CAWSGGQGAGSYNSPLHF
CDR3nt: TGTGCCTGGAGTGGTGGGCAGGGGGCTGGCTCCTATAATTCACCCCTCCACTTT
v_gene: TRBV30
j_gene: TRBJ1-6
d_gene: TRBD1
abundance: once

CDR3aa: CAWSSGGYEQYF
CDR3nt: TGTGCCTGGAGTTCAGGGGGCTACGAGCAGTACTTC
v_gene: TRBV30
j_gene: TRBJ2-7
d_gene: TRBD1
abundance: NA

CDR3aa: CASSVGQGVFYEQYF
CDR3nt: TGTGCCAGCAGCGTAGGGCAGGGCGTCTTTTACGAGCAGTACTTC
v_gene: TRBV9
j_gene: TRBJ2-7
d_gene: NA
abundance: NA

CDR3aa: CASSDRRTDTQYF
CDR3nt: TGTGCCAGCAGTGACCGTAGGACAGATACGCAGTATTTT
v_gene: TRBV25-1
j_gene: TRBJ2-3
d_gene: NA
abundance: NA

CDR3aa: CAISEISTGSGNTDTQYF
CDR3nt: TGTGCCATCAGTGAGATATCCACAGGGTCTGGCAACACAGATACGCAGTATTTT
v_gene: TRBV10-3
j_gene: TRBJ2-3
d_gene: NA
abundance: NA

CDR3aa: CASRDRQGMLGYTF
CDR3nt: TGCGCCAGCAGGGACCGACAGGGGATGTTAGGCTACACCTTC
v_gene: TRBV4-3
j_gene: TRBJ1-2
d_gene: TRBD1
abundance: NA

CDR3aa: CSGGGSYEQYF
CDR3nt: TGCAGCGGTGGGGGCTCCTACGAGCAGTACTTC
v_gene: TRBV29-1
j_gene: TRBJ2-7
d_gene: NA
abundance: few

CDR3aa: CASSLMQGGQPQHF
CDR3nt: TGTGCCAGCAGCTTAATGCAGGGTGGTCAGCCCCAGCATTTT
v_gene: TRBV7-6
j_gene: TRBJ1-5
d_gene: NA
abundance: NA

CDR3aa: CASGRQGVYEQYF
CDR3nt: TGTGCCAGCGGCAGACAGGGGGTATACGAGCAGTACTTC
v_gene: TRBV6-5
j_gene: TRBJ2-7
d_gene: TRBD1
abundance: few

CDR3aa: CASRVTGGSETQYF
CDR3nt: TGTGCCAGCAGGGTGACAGGGGGCAGCGAGACCCAGTACTTC
v_gene: TRBV6-1
j_gene: TRBJ2-5
d_gene: TRBD1
abundance: once

CDR3aa: CASSWTGSTYEQYF
CDR3nt: TGCGCCAGCAGCTGGACAGGGTCGACCTACGAGCAGTACTTC
v_gene: TRBV5-1
j_gene: TRBJ2-7
d_gene: TRBD1
abundance: NA

CDR3aa: CSVVKGWNTEAFF
CDR3nt: TGCAGCGTTGTTAAGGGCTGGAACACTGAAGCTTTCTTT
v_gene: TRBV29-1
j_gene: TRBJ1-1
d_gene: NA
abundance: few

CDR3aa: CASSWMARGQEEQFF
CDR3nt: TGTGCCAGCAGCTGGATGGCCAGGGGGCAGGAAGAGCAGTTCTTC
v_gene: TRBV5-6
j_gene: TRBJ2-1
d_gene: TRBD1
abundance: NA

CDR3aa: CASSLWDRLHEQYF
CDR3nt: TGCGCCAGCAGCTTGTGGGACAGGCTCCACGAGCAGTACTTC
v_gene: TRBV5-1
j_gene: TRBJ2-7
d_gene: TRBD1
abundance: NA

CDR3aa: CSVEKAYRDSPLHF
CDR3nt: TGCAGCGTTGAAAAGGCCTACAGGGATTCACCCCTCCACTTT
v_gene: TRBV29-1
j_gene: TRBJ1-6
d_gene: NA
abundance: few

CDR3aa: CAWTRDRAHGYTF
CDR3nt: TGTGCCTGGACTCGGGACAGGGCCCATGGCTACACCTTC
v_gene: TRBV30
j_gene: TRBJ1-2
d_gene: TRBD1
abundance: NA

CDR3aa: CASSLIAYEQYF
CDR3nt: TGTGCCAGCAGCTTAATCGCATACGAGCAGTACTTC
v_gene: TRBV11-1
j_gene: TRBJ2-7
d_gene: NA
abundance: many

CDR3aa: CASSLAVLYGYTF
CDR3nt: TGCGCCAGCAGCTTGGCCGTCCTATATGGCTACACCTTC
v_gene: TRBV5-1
j_gene: TRBJ1-2
d_gene: NA
abundance: few

CDR3aa: CAWSVGGPSLEGYTF
CDR3nt: TGTGCCTGGAGTGTAGGAGGGCCCTCCTTAGAGGGCTACACCTTC
v_gene: TRBV30
j_gene: TRBJ1-2
d_gene: NA
abundance: NA

CDR3aa: CASSQGGVGELFF
CDR3nt: TGCGCCAGCAGCCAAGGGGGGGTCGGGGAGCTGTTTTTT
v_gene: TRBV4-3
j_gene: TRBJ2-2
d_gene: NA
abundance: NA